These T cell receptor beta chains were read from a single sample in a study of graft-versus-host responses after intestinal transplantation. Their cognate antigens are unknown. TCRdb's table, derived via immunoSEQ multiplex PCR, lists solely in-frame clones and lacks some. The sample shows some 85,000 clones, about nine tenths of them seen only once. The sequencing here drew on unstimulated CD8+ T cells sorted from spleen or lymph node cells, taken before transplant. All receptors derive from a human donor who was the organ donor for an intestinal transplant. Both conserved end residues are part of each CDR3. The D gene is left open where the match is weak. Clone size is shown for a subset of rows, as once, few, many or a class of expanded clone.

D,J,V,size,DNA,CDR3
NA,TRBJ1-2,TRBV28,NA,TGTGCCAGCACTACCACAGCCGTCGGCTACACCTTC,CASTTTAVGYTF
NA,TRBJ1-2,TRBV9,NA,TGTGCCAGCAGCCCAAGGAGGGGTTTGGGTATAGATGGCTACACCTTC,CASSPRRGLGIDGYTF
NA,TRBJ1-1,TRBV15,NA,TGTGCCACCAGCGGCCAGCGCGGTACTGAAGCTTTCTTT,CATSGQRGTEAFF
TRBD2,TRBJ2-1,TRBV7-9,NA,TGTGCCAGCAGCATAAAAACCGGGACTAGTAATGAGCAGTTCTTC,CASSIKTGTSNEQFF
TRBD1,TRBJ1-2,TRBV30,NA,TGTGCCTATCAGACAGGGGTAGGCTATGGCTACACCTTC,CAYQTGVGYGYTF
NA,TRBJ1-5,TRBV6-1,few,TGTGCCAGCAGCCAAGACACCGGCCCCGGGCCCCAGCATTTT,CASSQDTGPGPQHF
TRBD2,TRBJ2-7,TRBV6-1,NA,TGTGCCAGCAGTGAAGCGGGCCGGAGAACTAGCGGGGACTACGAGCAGTACTTC,CASSEAGRRTSGDYEQYF
TRBD1,TRBJ2-7,TRBV4-1,NA,TGCGCCAGCAGCCAAACTGGGGACAGTTACGAGCAGTACTTC,CASSQTGDSYEQYF
NA,TRBJ1-1,TRBV4-1,once,TGCGCCAGCAGCCATCCCCTCAAGGGGGTTTTTATTTGGAACACTGAAGCTTTCTTT,CASSHPLKGVFIWNTEAFF
NA,TRBJ2-7,TRBV4-1,NA,TGCGCCAGCAGCCACAGGGACTCCTACGAGCAGTACTTC,CASSHRDSYEQYF
NA,TRBJ1-6,TRBV10-1,few,TGCGCCAGCCGACACTACCCCGATAATTCACCCCTCCACTTT,CASRHYPDNSPLHF
TRBD1,TRBJ2-3,TRBV7-9,NA,TGTGCCAGCACCCCCCAGGGGGTTGGAGATACGCAGTATTTT,CASTPQGVGDTQYF
NA,TRBJ1-1,TRBV6-1,NA,TGTGCCAGCAGTGACGACGACAGAAAGAACACTGAAGCTTTCTTT,CASSDDDRKNTEAFF
NA,TRBJ2-1,TRBV11-2,NA,TGTGCCAGCAGCTTGGAATATATCTCGTCTCGGTCCTACAATGAGCAGTTCTTC,CASSLEYISSRSYNEQFF
NA,TRBJ1-6,TRBV15,NA,TGTGCCACCAGCAGAGATCGGGCAGGGAACGTGTATAATTCACCCCTCCACTTT,CATSRDRAGNVYNSPLHF
NA,TRBJ2-2,TRBV5-1,NA,TGCGCCAGCGGACTATACGGGGAGCTGTTTTTT,CASGLYGELFF